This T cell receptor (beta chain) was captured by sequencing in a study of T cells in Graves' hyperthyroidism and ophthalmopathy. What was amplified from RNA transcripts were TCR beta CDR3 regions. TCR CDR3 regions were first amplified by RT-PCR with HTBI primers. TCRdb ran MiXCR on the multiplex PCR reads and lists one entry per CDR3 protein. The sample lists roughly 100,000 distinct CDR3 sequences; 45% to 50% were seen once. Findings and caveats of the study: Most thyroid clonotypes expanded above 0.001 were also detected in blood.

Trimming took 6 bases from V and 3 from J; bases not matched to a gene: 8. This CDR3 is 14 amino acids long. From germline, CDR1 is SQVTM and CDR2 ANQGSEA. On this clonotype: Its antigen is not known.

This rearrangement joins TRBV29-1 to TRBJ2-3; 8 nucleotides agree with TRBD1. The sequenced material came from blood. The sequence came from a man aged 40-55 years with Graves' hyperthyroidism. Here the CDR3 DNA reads TGCAGCGTGCTCCTTCGGACAGGGACAGATACGCAGTATTTT. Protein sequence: CSVLLRTGTDTQYF.